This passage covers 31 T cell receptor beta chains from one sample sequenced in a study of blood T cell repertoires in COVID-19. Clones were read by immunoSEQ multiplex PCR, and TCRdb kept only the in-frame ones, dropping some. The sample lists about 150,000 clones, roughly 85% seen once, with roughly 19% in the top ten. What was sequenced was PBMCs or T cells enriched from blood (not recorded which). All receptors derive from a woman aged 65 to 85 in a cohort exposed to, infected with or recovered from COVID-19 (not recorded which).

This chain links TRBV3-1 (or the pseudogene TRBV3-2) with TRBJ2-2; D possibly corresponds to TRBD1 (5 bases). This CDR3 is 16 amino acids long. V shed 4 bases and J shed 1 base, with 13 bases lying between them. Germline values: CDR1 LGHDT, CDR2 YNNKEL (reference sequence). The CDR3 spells CASSRLQGLNTGELFF. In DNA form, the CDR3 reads TGTGCCAGCAGCCGCCTGCAGGGATTGAACACCGGGGAGCTGTTTTTT.

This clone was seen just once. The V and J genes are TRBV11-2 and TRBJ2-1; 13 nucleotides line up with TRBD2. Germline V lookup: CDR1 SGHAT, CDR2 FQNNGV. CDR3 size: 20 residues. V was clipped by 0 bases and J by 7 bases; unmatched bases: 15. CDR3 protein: CASSLDPPSVTSGRTNEQFF. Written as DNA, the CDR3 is TGTGCCAGCAGCTTAGACCCACCCTCGGTGACTAGCGGGAGGACTAATGAGCAGTTCTTC.

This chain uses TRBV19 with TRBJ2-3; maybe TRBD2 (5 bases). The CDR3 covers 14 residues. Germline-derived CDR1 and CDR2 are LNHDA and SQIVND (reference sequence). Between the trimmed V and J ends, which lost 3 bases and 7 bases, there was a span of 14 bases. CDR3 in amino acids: CASSIGDRGNTQYF. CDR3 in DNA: TGTGCCAGTAGTATTGGGGATCGGGGTAATACGCAGTATTTT. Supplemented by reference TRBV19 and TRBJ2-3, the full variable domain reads DGGITQSPKYLFRKEGQNVTLSCEQNLNHDAMYWYRQDPGQGLRLIYYSQIVNDFQKGDIAEGYSVSREKKESFPLTVTSAQKNPTAFYLCASSIGDRGNTQYFGPGTRLTVL.

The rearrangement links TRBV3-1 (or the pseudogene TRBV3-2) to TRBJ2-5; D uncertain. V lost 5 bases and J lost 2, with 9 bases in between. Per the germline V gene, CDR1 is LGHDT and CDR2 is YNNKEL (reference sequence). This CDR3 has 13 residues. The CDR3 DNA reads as TGTGCCAGCAGCAATGAGGTTCAAGAGACCCAGTACTTC. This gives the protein CASSNEVQETQYF.

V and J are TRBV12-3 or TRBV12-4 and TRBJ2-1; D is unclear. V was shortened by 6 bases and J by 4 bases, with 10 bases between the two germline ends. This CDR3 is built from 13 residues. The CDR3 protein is CASRPDWYNEQFF. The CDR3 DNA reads TGTGCCAGCAGACCAGACTGGTACAATGAGCAGTTCTTC.

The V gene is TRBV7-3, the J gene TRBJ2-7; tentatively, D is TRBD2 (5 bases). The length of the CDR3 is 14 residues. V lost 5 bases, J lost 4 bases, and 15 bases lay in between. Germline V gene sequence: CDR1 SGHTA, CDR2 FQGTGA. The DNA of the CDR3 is TGTGCCAGCAGCCTGGGTGGGAGTACGTACGAGCAGTACTTC. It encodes CASSLGGSTYEQYF.

This chain's CDR3 is CASSPGQGAFRETQYF. CDR3 DNA: TGTGCCAGCAGCCCGGGACAGGGGGCCTTCCGGGAGACCCAGTACTTC. This chain uses TRBV7-9 with TRBJ2-5, with 12 positions matching TRBD1. J was trimmed by 5 bases and V by 5 bases; bases with no gene match: 9. This CDR3 is 16 amino acids long. Germline V gives CDR1 SEHNR, CDR2 FQNEAQ (reference sequence).

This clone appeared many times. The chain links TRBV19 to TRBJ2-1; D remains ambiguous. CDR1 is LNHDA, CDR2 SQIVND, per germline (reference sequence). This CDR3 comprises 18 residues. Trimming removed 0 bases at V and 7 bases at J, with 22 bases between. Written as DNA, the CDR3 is TGTGCCAGTAGTATAGATCTCGTTTACTCGAGCAAGCTTAATGAGCAGTTCTTC. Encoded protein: CASSIDLVYSSKLNEQFF.

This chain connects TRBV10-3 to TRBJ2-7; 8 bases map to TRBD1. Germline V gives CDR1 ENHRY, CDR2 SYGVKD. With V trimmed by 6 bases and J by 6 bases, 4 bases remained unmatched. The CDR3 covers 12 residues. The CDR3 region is CAIRDREVEQYF. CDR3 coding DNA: TGTGCCATCAGGGACAGGGAGGTCGAGCAGTACTTC.

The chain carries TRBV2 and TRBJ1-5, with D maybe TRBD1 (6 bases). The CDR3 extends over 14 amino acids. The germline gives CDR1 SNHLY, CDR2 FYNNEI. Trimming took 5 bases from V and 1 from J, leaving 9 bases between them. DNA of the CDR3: TGTGCCAGCAGTACAGGGTACAGCAATCAGCCCCAGCATTTT. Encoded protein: CASSTGYSNQPQHF.

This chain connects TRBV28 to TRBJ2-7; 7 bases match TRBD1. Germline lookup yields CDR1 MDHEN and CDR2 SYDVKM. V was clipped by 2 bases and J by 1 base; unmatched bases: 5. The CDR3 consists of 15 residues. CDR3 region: CASSLPGGESYEQYF. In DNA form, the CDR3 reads TGTGCCAGCAGTTTACCAGGGGGTGAATCCTACGAGCAGTACTTC.

The DNA of the CDR3 is TGTGCCAGCAGTTTCGGGAGCGGGAATCAGCCCCAGCATTTT. Its protein is CASSFGSGNQPQHF. The chain is built from TRBV27 and TRBJ1-5; D call uncertain. V shed 3 bases and J shed 4 bases, with 10 bases lying between them. Germline values: CDR1 MNHEY, CDR2 SMNVEV (reference sequence). This CDR3 is 14 amino acids long.

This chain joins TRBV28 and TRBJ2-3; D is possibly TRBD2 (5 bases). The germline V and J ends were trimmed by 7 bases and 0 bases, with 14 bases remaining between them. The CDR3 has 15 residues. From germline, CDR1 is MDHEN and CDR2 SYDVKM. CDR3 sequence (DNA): TGTGCCAGCAATCGGAGGCCGACTAGCACAGATACGCAGTATTTT. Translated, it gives CASNRRPTSTDTQYF.

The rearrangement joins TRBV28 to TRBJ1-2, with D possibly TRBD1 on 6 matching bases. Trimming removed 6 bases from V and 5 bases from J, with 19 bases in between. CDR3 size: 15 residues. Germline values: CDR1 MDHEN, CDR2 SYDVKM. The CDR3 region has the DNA TGTGCCAGCAGCACTCGATGGACAGACAGATATGGCTACACCTTC. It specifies CASSTRWTDRYGYTF.

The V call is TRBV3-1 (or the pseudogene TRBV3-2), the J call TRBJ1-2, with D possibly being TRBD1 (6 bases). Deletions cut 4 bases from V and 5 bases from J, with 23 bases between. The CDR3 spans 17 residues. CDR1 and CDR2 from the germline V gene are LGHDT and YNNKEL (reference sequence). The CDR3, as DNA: TGTGCCAGCAGCCCCACGATGTCACAGGGCCTTCGGTATGGCTACACCTTC. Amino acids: CASSPTMSQGLRYGYTF.

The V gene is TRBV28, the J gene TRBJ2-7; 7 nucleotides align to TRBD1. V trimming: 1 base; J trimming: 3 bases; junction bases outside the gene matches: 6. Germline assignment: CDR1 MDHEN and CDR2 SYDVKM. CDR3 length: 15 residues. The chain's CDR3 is CASSLFRDSIYEQYF. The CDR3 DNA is TGTGCCAGCAGTTTATTTCGGGACAGTATCTACGAGCAGTACTTC.

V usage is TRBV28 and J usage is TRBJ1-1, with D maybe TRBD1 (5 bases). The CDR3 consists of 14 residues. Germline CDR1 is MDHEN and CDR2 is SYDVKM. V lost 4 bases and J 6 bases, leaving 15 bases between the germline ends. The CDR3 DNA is TGTGCCAGCAGTTACCCCCGGGGGGTCGCTGAAGCTTTCTTT. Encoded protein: CASSYPRGVAEAFF.

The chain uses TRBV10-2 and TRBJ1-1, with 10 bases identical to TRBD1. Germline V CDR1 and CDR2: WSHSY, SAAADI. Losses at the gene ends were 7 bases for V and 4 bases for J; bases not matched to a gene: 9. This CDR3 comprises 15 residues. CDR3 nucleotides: TGCGCCAGCACAAGGACAGGGGGTATTGGCACTGAAGCTTTCTTT. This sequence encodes CASTRTGGIGTEAFF.

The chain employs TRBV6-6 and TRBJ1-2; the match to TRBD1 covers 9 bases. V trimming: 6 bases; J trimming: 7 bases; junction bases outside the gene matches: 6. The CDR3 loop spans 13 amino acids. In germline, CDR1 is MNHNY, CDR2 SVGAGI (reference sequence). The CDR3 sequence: CASSQTGGRGYTF. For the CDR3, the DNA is TGTGCCAGCAGCCAGACAGGGGGTCGTGGCTACACCTTC.

CDR3 in DNA: TGTGCCAGCAGTTACCCTACAGGGGGCGCCTCTGAAGCTTTCTTT. Translating gives CASSYPTGGASEAFF. The gene calls are TRBV6-5 and TRBJ1-1, with 9 bases fitting TRBD1. Per the germline V gene, CDR1 is MNHEY and CDR2 is SVGAGI. J was trimmed by 6 bases and V by 2 bases; bases with no gene match: 7. The CDR3 is 15 amino acids.

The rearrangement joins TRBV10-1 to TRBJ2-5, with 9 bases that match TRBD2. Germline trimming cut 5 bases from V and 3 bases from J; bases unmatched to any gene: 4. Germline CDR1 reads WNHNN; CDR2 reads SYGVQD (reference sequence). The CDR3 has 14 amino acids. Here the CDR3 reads CASSRAGGEETQYF. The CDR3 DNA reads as TGCGCCAGCAGTCGGGCGGGAGGGGAAGAGACCCAGTACTTC.

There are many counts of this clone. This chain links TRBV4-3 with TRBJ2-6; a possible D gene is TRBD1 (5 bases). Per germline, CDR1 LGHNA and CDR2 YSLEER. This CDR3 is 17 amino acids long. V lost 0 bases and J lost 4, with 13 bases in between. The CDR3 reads CASSQDLGVVGANVLTF. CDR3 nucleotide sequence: TGCGCCAGCAGCCAAGATTTAGGGGTCGTCGGGGCCAACGTCCTGACTTTC.

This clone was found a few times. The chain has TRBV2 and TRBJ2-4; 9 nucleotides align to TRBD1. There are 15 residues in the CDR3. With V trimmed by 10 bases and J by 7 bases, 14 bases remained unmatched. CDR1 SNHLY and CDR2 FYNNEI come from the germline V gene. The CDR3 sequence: CATVPGQGGKNIQYF. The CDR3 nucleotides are TGTGCCACCGTCCCGGGACAGGGTGGGAAGAACATTCAGTACTTC.

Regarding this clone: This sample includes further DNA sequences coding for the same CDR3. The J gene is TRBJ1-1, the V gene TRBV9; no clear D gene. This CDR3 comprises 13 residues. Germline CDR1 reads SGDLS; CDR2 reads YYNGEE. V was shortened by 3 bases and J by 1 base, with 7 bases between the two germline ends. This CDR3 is CASSGAWNTEAFF. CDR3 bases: TGTGCCAGCAGCGGGGCTTGGAACACTGAAGCTTTCTTT.

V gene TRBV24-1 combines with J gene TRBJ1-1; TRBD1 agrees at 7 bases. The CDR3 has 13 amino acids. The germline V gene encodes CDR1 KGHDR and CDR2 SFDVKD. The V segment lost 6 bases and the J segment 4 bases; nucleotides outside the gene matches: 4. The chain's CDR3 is CATSNSGGTEAFF. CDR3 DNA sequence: TGTGCCACCAGTAATTCAGGGGGCACTGAAGCTTTCTTT.

The CDR3 DNA reads TGTGCCAGCTCACCATCCCAGGGCGCCCAAGAGACCCAGTACTTC. It translates to CASSPSQGAQETQYF. This rearrangement joins TRBV18 to TRBJ2-5; maybe TRBD1 (5 bases). CDR1 is KGHSH and CDR2 is LQKENI in the germline V gene. This CDR3 has 15 amino acids. Trimming shortened V by 2 bases and J by 1 base, and 11 bases separated the two germline ends.

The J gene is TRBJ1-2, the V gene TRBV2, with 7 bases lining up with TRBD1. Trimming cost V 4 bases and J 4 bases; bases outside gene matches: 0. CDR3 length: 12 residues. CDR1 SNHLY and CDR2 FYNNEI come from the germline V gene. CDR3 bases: TGTGCCAGCAGTGCAGGGGGCTATGGCTACACCTTC. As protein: CASSAGGYGYTF.

DNA for the CDR3: TGTGCCATCGAGGGGGATTCAACTAATGAAAAACTGTTTTTT. As protein: CAIEGDSTNEKLFF. The chain links TRBV6-5 to TRBJ1-4, with D possibly TRBD1 on 6 matching bases. This CDR3 is built from 14 residues. The germline V gene has CDR1 MNHEY and CDR2 SVGAGI. Trimming left V 10 bases short and J 0 bases short, with 12 bases between.

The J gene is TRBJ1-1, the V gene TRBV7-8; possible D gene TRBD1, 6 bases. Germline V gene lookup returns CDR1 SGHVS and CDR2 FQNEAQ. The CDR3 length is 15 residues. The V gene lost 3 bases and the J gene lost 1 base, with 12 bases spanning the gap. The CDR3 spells CASSFTRGGNTEAFF. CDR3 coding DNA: TGTGCCAGCAGCTTTACGAGGGGGGGGAACACTGAAGCTTTCTTT. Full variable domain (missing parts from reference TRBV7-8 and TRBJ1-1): GAGVSQSPRYKVAKRGQDVALRCDPISGHVSLFWYQQALGQGPEFLTYFQNEAQLDKSGLPSDRFFAERPEGSVSTLKIQRTQQEDSAVYLCASSFTRGGNTEAFFGQGTRLTVV.

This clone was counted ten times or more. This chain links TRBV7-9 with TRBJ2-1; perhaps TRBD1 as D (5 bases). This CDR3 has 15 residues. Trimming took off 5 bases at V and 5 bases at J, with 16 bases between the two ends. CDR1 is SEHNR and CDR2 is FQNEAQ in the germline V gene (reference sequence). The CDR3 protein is CASSMTAPGDNEQFF. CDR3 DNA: TGTGCCAGCAGCATGACAGCCCCTGGTGACAATGAGCAGTTCTTC.

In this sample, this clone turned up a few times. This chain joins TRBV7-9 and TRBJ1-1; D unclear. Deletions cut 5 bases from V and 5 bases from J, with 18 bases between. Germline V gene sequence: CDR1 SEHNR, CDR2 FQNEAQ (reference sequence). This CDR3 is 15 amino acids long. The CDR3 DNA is TGTGCCAGCAGCCCTTTTGGAGGGTTCGGGACTGAAGCTTTCTTT. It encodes CASSPFGGFGTEAFF.